The entry below describes one T cell receptor beta chain. Antigen: not known. These data originate in a study of cytomegalovirus exposure and HLA in healthy donors. Overall study results and limits: When analyzed later, a missense DCLRE1C variant was found to be linked to TCR beta V- and J-gene trimming.

The donors comprised healthy bone marrow donors. The CDR3 sequence is 14 residues long. The germline V and J ends were trimmed by 2 bases and 2 bases, with 10 bases remaining between them. Germline V gene sequence: CDR1 SGHRS, CDR2 YFSETQ. It was with 60 Vbeta and 13 Jbeta primers that the PCR ran. The assay was immunoSEQ multiplex PCR, and TCRdb's table has in-frame clones only and misses some. Seen here are about 40,000 clones, approximately 90% observed once, and the top ten hold roughly 11%. Sequencing was performed on PBMCs. The chain couples TRBV5-1 to TRBJ2-5; a possible D gene is TRBD1 (5 bases). The TCR was taken from a woman aged 40 to 49 in good health and CMV-seropositive. In DNA, the CDR3 is TGCGCCAGCAGCTTTGGACAAATGCAAGAGACCCAGTACTTC. Its translation: CASSFGQMQETQYF.